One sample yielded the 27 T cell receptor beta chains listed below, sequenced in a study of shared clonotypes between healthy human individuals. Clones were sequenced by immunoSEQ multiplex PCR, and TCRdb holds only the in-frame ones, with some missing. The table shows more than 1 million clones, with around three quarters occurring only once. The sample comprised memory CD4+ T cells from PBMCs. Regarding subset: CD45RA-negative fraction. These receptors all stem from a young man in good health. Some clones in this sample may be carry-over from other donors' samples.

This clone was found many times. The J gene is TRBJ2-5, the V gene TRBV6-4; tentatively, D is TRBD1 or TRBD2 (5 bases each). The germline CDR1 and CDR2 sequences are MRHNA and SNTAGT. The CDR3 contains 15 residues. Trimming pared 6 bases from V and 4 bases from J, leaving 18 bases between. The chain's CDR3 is CASRGDFEGAETQYF. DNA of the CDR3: TGTGCCAGCAGGGGGGATTTTGAAGGGGCAGAGACCCAGTACTTC.

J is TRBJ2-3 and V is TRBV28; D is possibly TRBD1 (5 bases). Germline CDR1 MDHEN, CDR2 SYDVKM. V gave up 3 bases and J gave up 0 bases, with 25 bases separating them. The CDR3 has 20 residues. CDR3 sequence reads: CASSFNRQRMIALSTDTQYF. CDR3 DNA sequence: TGTGCCAGCAGTTTTAACCGACAGAGAATGATAGCCCTAAGCACAGATACGCAGTATTTT.

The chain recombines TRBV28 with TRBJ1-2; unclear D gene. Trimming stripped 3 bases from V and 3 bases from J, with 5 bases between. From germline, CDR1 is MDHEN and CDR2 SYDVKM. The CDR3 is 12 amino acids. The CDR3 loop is CASSFGHYGYTF. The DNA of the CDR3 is TGTGCCAGCAGTTTTGGACACTATGGCTACACCTTC.

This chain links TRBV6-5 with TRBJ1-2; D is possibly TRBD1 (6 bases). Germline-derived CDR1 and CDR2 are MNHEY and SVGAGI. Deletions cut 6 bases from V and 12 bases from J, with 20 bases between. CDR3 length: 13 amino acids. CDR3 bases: TGTGCCAGCAGCCCACAGGGTAGCCTACATAACACCTTC. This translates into CASSPQGSLHNTF.

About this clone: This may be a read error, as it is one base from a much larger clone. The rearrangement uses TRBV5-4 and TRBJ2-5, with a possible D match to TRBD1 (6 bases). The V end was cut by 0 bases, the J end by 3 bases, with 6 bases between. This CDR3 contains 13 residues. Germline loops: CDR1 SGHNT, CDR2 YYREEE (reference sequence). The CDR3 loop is CASSLGQEETQYF. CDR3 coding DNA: TGTGCCAGCAGCTTGGGACAGGAAGAGACCCAGTACTTC.

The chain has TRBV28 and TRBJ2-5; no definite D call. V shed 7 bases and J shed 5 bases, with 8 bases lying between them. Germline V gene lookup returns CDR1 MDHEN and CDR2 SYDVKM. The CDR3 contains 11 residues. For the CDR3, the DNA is TGTGCCAGCACCTTTCAGGAGACCCAGTACTTC. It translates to CASTFQETQYF.

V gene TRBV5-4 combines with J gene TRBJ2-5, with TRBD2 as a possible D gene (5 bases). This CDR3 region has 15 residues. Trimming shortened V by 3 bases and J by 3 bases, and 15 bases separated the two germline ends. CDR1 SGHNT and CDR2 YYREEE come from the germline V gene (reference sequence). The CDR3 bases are TGTGCCAGCAGCTCGGCCAGCGGAGCCGAAGAGACCCAGTACTTC. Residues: CASSSASGAEETQYF.

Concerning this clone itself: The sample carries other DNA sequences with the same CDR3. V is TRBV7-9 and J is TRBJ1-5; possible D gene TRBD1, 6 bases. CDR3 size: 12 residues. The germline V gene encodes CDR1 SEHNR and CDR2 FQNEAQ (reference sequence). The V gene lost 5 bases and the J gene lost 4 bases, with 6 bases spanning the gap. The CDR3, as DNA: TGTGCCAGCAGCAGGGGGAATCAGCCCCAGCATTTT. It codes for CASSRGNQPQHF.

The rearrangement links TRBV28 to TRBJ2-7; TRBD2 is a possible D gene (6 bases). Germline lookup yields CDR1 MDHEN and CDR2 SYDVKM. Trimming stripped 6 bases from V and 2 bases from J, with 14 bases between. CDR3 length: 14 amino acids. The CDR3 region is CASSRTLAPYEQYF. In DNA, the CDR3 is TGTGCCAGCAGCCGGACGCTAGCGCCCTACGAGCAGTACTTC. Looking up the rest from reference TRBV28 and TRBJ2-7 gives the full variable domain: DVKVTQSSRYLVKRTGEKVFLECVQDMDHENMFWYRQDPGLGLRLIYFSYDVKMKEKGDIPEGYSVSREKKERFSLILESASTNQTSMYLCASSRTLAPYEQYFGPGTRLTVT.

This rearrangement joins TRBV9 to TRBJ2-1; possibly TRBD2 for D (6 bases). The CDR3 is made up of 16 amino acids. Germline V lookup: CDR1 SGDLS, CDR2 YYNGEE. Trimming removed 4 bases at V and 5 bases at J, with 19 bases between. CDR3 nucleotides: TGTGCCAGCAGCCTTATGGACGGGAGAATCAACAATGAGCAGTTCTTC. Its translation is CASSLMDGRINNEQFF.

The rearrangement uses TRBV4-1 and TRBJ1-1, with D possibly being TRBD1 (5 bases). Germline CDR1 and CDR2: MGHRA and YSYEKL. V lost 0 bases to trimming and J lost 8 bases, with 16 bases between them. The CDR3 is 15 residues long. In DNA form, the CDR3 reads TGCGCCAGCAGCCAAGAGGGGATGGGGCTTACCGAAGCTTTCTTT. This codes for CASSQEGMGLTEAFF.

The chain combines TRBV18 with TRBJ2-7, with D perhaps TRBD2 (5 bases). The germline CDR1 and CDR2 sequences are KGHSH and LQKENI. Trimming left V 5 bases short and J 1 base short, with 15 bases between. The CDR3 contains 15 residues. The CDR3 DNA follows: TGTGCCAGCTCAGAACTAGGTCTCCGTTCCTACGAGCAGTACTTC. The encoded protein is CASSELGLRSYEQYF.

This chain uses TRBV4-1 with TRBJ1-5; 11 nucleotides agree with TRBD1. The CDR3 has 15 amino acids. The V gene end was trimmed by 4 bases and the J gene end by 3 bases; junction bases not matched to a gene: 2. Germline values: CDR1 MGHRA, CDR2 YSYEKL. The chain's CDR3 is CASSRDRGANQPQHF. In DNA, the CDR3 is TGCGCCAGCAGCCGGGACAGGGGGGCCAATCAGCCCCAGCATTTT.

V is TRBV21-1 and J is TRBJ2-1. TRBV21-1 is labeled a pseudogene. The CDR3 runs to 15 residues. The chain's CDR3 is CASSKGIPAYNEQFF. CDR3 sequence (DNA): TGTGCCAGCAGCAAGGGGATTCCCGCCTACAATGAGCAGTTCTTC.

CDR3 region: CASSPEPGQRKLFF. CDR3 bases: TGTGCCAGCAGCCCCGAACCGGGACAAAGAAAACTGTTTTTT. The chain links TRBV7-6 to TRBJ1-4; D possibly corresponds to TRBD1 (6 bases). The germline gives CDR1 SGHVS, CDR2 FNYEAQ. CDR3 size: 14 residues. Trimming took 5 bases from V and 10 from J, leaving 17 bases between them.

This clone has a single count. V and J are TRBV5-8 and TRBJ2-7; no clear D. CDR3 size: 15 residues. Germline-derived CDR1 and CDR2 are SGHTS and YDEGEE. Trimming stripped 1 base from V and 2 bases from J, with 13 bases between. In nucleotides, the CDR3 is TGTGCCAGCAGCTTGTTGGGCCAGCGAACCTACGAGCAGTACTTC. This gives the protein CASSLLGQRTYEQYF.

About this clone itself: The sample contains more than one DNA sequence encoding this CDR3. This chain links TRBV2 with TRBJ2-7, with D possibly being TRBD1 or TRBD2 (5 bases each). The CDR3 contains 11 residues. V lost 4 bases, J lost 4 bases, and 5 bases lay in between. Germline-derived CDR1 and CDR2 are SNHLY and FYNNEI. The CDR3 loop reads CASSGGYEQYF. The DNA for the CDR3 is TGTGCCAGCAGTGGGGGGTACGAGCAGTACTTC.

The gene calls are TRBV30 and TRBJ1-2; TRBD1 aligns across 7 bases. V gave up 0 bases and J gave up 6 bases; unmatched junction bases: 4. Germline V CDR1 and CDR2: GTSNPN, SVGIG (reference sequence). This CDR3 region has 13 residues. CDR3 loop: CAWSVGQVDGYTF. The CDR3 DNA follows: TGTGCCTGGAGTGTAGGACAGGTTGATGGCTACACCTTC.

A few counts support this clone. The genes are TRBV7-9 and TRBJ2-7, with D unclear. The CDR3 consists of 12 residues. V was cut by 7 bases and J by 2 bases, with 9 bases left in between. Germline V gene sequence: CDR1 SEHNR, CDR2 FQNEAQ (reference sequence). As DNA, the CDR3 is TGTGCCAGCACGGGCGATGCCTACGAGCAGTACTTC. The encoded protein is CASTGDAYEQYF.

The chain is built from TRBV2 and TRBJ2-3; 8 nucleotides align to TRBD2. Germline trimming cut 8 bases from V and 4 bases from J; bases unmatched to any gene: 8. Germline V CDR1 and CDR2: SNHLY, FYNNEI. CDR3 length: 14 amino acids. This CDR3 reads CASSGGGRSDTQYF. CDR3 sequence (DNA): TGTGCCAGCTCCGGGGGGGGTAGGTCAGATACGCAGTATTTT.

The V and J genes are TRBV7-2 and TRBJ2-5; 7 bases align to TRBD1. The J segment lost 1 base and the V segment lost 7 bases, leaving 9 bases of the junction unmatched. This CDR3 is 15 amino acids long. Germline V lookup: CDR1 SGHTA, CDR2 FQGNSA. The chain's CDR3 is CASNKQGTAQETQYF. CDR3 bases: TGTGCCAGCAACAAACAAGGGACAGCCCAAGAGACCCAGTACTTC.

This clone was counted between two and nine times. The CDR3 region is CASSPSTGLYAEAFF. The CDR3, as DNA: TGTGCCAGCAGCCCATCGACAGGGTTGTACGCTGAAGCTTTCTTT. The rearrangement uses TRBV7-3 and TRBJ1-1; TRBD1 matches 7 bases. The J segment lost 6 bases and the V segment lost 5 bases, leaving 12 bases of the junction unmatched. The CDR3 spans 15 residues. Germline loops: CDR1 SGHTA, CDR2 FQGTGA. Together with reference TRBV7-3 and TRBJ1-1, the CDR3 gives the full variable domain: GAGVSQTPSNKVTEKGKYVELRCDPISGHTALYWYRQSLGQGPEFLIYFQGTGAADDSGLPNDRFFAVRPEGSVSTLKIQRTERGDSAVYLCASSPSTGLYAEAFFGQGTRLTVV.

The CDR3 protein is CASSQHPGTSAPRRPGELFF. CDR3 bases: TGCGCCAGCAGCCAGCACCCCGGGACTAGCGCACCCCGACGGCCCGGGGAGCTGTTTTTT. This chain joins TRBV4-3 and TRBJ2-2; 10 positions agree with TRBD2. With V trimmed by 3 bases and J by 6 bases, 19 bases remained unmatched. CDR3 length: 20 amino acids. Germline lookup yields CDR1 LGHNA and CDR2 YSLEER.

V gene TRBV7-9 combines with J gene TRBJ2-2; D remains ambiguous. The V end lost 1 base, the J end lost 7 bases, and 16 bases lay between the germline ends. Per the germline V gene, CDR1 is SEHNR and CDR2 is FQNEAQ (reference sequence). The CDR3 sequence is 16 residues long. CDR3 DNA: TGTGCCAGCAGCTTAGTGTCGCTTGTCCAGGTCGGGGAGCTGTTTTTT. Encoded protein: CASSLVSLVQVGELFF.

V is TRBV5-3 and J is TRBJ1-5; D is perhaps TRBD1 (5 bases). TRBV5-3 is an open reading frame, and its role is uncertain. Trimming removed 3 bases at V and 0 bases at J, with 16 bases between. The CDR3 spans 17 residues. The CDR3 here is CARSCSRGGDSNQPQHF. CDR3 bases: TGTGCCAGAAGCTGCTCCCGGGGCGGAGATAGCAATCAGCCCCAGCATTTT.

CDR3 nucleotide sequence: TGTGCCAGCAAGGGAAGCGGGGCCCCGAACACCGGGGAGCTGTTTTTT. Protein sequence: CASKGSGAPNTGELFF. The V call is TRBV6-6, the J call TRBJ2-2; 7 positions agree with TRBD2. The CDR3 totals 16 residues. The V and J ends lost 7 bases and 0 bases, in that order; junction bases with no gene match: 8. Germline V gene data show CDR1 as MNHNY and CDR2 as SVGAGI (reference sequence).

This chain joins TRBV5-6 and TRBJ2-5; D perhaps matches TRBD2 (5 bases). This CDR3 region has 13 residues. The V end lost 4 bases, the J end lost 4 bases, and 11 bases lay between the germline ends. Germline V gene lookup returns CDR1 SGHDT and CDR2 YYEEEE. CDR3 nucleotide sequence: TGTGCCAGCAGCACGGACGAGGGAGAGACCCAGTACTTC. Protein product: CASSTDEGETQYF.